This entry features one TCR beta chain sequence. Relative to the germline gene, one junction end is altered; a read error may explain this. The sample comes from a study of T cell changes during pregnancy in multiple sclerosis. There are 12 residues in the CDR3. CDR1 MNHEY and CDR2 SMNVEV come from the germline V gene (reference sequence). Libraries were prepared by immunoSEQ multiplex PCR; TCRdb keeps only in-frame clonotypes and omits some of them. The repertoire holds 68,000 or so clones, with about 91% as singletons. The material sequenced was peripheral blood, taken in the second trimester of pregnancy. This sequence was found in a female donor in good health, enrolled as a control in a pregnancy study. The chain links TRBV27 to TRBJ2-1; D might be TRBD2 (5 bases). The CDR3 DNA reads TGTGCCAGCAGTTTCTCCCGGGGAGTTATGGTCTTC. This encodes CASSFSRGVMVF.